The 11 T cell receptor beta chains given below trace back to one sample, sequenced in a study of CD8 T cells in ankylosing spondylitis. General study findings and limits: What seemed typical of ankylosing spondylitis blood was a TCR beta motif built from about 8 highly homologous variants.

One entry per CDR3 protein, called by TCRdb with MiXCR from the 5' RACE reads. Found here are 750,000 to 850,000 distinct CDR3 sequences, approximately 12% of them singletons; the top ten hold approximately 0.46%. No antigen has been identified for these receptors. Sequenced sample: blood, either unsorted or a sorted T cell fraction (not recorded which). These receptors all stem from a male donor with ankylosing spondylitis.

This clonotype was found many times. The rearrangement joins TRBV10-3 to TRBJ1-1; a weak D match, TRBD1 (5 bases). CDR1 and CDR2 (germline): ENHRY, SYGVKD. This CDR3 is built from 12 residues. The V and J ends lost 6 bases and 3 bases respectively, with 8 bases between them. CDR3 amino acids: CAIRAQDTEAFF. In DNA form, the CDR3 reads TGTGCCATCAGAGCACAGGACACTGAAGCTTTCTTT.

The gene calls are TRBV20-1 and TRBJ1-1, with 8 positions matching TRBD1. This CDR3 is 13 amino acids long. CDR1 and CDR2 (germline): DFQATT, SNEGSKA (reference sequence). Losses at the gene ends were 5 bases for V and 5 bases for J; bases not matched to a gene: 7. CDR3 residues: CSAPRTGSTEAFF. In DNA form, the CDR3 reads TGCAGTGCTCCCCGGACAGGGAGTACTGAAGCTTTCTTT.

This clonotype has ten or more counts. One junction end disagrees with the germline gene, perhaps due to a read error. The chain recombines TRBV5-1 with TRBJ2-7; 8 bases are a match to TRBD1. The germline gives CDR1 SGHRS, CDR2 YFSETQ. The CDR3 extends over 14 amino acids. The CDR3 loop reads CASSLGQGYYEQYF. CDR3 nucleotide sequence: TGTGCCAGCAGCTTAGGACAGGGTTACTACGAGCAGTACTTC.

This clonotype was seen a few times. J is TRBJ2-7 and V is TRBV7-9; 7 bases align to TRBD1. The CDR3 has 15 amino acids. V shed 5 bases and J 2 bases; nucleotides not matched to a gene: 9. Germline V CDR1 and CDR2: SEHNR, FQNEAQ (reference sequence). The CDR3 region has the DNA TGTGCCAGCAGCGTGGGGACAGACCACCCCTACGAGCAGTACTTC. Its translation: CASSVGTDHPYEQYF.

The rearrangement links TRBV20-1 to TRBJ2-3, with TRBD1 as a possible D gene (5 bases). V was trimmed by 6 bases and J by 2 bases, leaving 12 bases between them. CDR3 length: 13 amino acids. Looked up from germline, CDR1 is DFQATT and CDR2 is SNEGSKA (reference sequence). In nucleotides, the CDR3 is TGCAGTGCCGCCTCAGGGATCACAGATACGCAGTATTTT. Protein: CSAASGITDTQYF.

This clonotype was detected a few times. This chain links TRBV4-3 with TRBJ2-2; maybe TRBD1 (6 bases). The germline gives CDR1 LGHNA, CDR2 YSLEER. V was shortened by 2 bases and J by 5 bases, with 12 bases between the two germline ends. The CDR3 extends over 15 amino acids. CDR3 residues: CASSQLQGWTGELFF. The CDR3 bases are TGCGCCAGCAGCCAACTCCAGGGGTGGACCGGGGAGCTGTTTTTT.

J is TRBJ2-3 and V is TRBV5-6; 8 bases are a match to TRBD1. Germline CDR1 is SGHDT and CDR2 is YYEEEE. V was pared by 4 bases and J by 5 bases, with 9 bases of the junction left unmatched. The CDR3 has 15 amino acids. CDR3 nucleotides: TGTGCCAGCAGCCCAACAGGGGGTTGGGTAGATACGCAGTATTTT. Encoded protein: CASSPTGGWVDTQYF.

This clonotype was observed a handful of times. J is TRBJ1-1 and V is TRBV6-2 or TRBV6-3; no reliable D call. The ends were cut back, 7 bases at V and 1 base at J, with 7 bases in the middle. The CDR3 runs 12 residues. CDR1 is MNHEY, CDR2 SVGEGT, per germline. The CDR3: CASKEANTEAFF. CDR3 DNA: TGTGCCAGCAAGGAGGCGAACACTGAAGCTTTCTTT.

This clonotype came up a few times. The rearrangement links TRBV6-1 to TRBJ2-5; D is ambiguous. The CDR3 is 11 residues long. V lost 9 bases, J lost 0 bases, and 5 bases lay in between. The germline V gene has CDR1 MNHNS and CDR2 SASEGT. CDR3 nucleotide sequence: TGTGCCAGTGACAACCAAGAGACCCAGTACTTC. Protein sequence: CASDNQETQYF.

This clonotype was seen only a few times. This chain uses TRBV11-2 with TRBJ2-5; TRBD2 agrees at 10 bases. CDR1 is SGHAT and CDR2 is FQNNGV in the germline V gene. The CDR3 runs to 18 residues. V was clipped by 0 bases and J by 8 bases; unmatched bases: 15. The CDR3 sequence: CASSLEGLASGGTGTQYF. The CDR3 DNA reads as TGTGCCAGCAGCTTAGAGGGGTTGGCTAGCGGGGGTACAGGTACCCAGTACTTC.

This clonotype was seen many times. V is TRBV5-1 and J is TRBJ2-1; no firm D call. The CDR3 contains 13 residues. Trimming removed 4 bases from V and 2 bases from J, with 7 bases in between. Germline CDR1 and CDR2: SGHRS and YFSETQ. The CDR3 nucleotides are TGCGCCAGCAGCACGCCCCCCTACAATGAGCAGTTCTTC. It is translated as CASSTPPYNEQFF.